Included here is one T cell receptor beta chain sequence, with context. Its antigen remains unidentified. No quality values exist for individual bases; no much larger clone is one base distant. These data originate in a study of cytomegalovirus exposure and HLA in healthy donors listed by TCRdb under 2017. Background for the entire study: The roughly 670 repertoires of the first cohort and the roughly 120 validation repertoires were produced on the same platform, according to a later analysis. The aim of the study was to test whether cataloging public T cell receptors could identify signatures of past pathogen exposure. Along with the roughly 670-subject first cohort, a separate validation cohort of 120 different subjects was used. High-throughput TCR immunosequencing, statistical association of individual TCRs with disease status, and machine learning were combined to predict cytomegalovirus infection status. Results and caveats for the whole study, not just this receptor: In a later analysis, TCRs clustered in the first cohort were found to also tend to co-occur in the roughly 110 validation repertoires, with roughly 93% of cluster scores above 0. All 130 or so repertoires were used to score co-occurrence in the validation cohort in a later analysis, because that analysis had no HLA typing for the cohort. A few of the identified cytomegalovirus-associated TCR beta chains were confirmed in vitro to be specific for cytomegalovirus antigens. The study gave a list of under 200 TCR beta chains associated with cytomegalovirus. The classifier was reported to diagnose cytomegalovirus status with high specificity and sensitivity in both the original and validation cohorts. The authors suggested that the approach could potentially be generalized to other disease states and immunological phenotypes. Across donors, most TCR sequences were observed very rarely, whereas some public TCRs were present in many individuals.

CDR1 and CDR2, per the germline V gene (reference sequence), are MNHEY and SMNVEV. CDR3 length: 13 amino acids, cysteine to phenylalanine. CDR3 DNA only is kept here, 39 bases in frame from base 1. The junction carries 12 bases between V and J, which are trimmed by 6 bases and 6 bases respectively. The library relied on the immunoSEQ multiplex PCR assay. Processing in the source paper ran as follows. A statistical classification framework was built to diagnose cytomegalovirus status from the catalog of TCR beta chain sequences. In TCRdb, the immuneACCESS table is reduced to in-frame sequences with V and J assigned. These tables do not hold every clone; where another copy was compared, an unresolved V gene accounts for under half, and the others remain unexplained. V and J calls and clone size come straight from that table; D and trimming were deduced from the DNA. A total of around 150,000 clones appear in this sample, 84% of them only once. The ten largest account for 9.5% to 13% of the sample.

Separate from the approximately 730-subject first cohort, the validation cohort of 90 to 150 subjects was the group to which the donors belonged. The sequence joins TRBV27 to TRBJ1-5, with a weak D call of TRBD1 (6 bases match). The sequenced sample consisted of PBMCs. This TCR came from a man aged 25-45 years in good health and CMV-seropositive. For the CDR3, the sequence is CASSQGSAQPQHF. At the DNA level, the sequence is TGTGCCAGCAGCCAGGGGTCAGCTCAGCCCCAGCATTTT.